This T cell receptor beta chain was identified during a study of T cell repertoires in cytomegalovirus infection. For the study at large: TCR beta signatures that were public indicated CMV infection and matching HLA type.

This CDR3 spans 15 amino acids. Germline CDR1 SGHTA, CDR2 FQGNSA. MiXCR was run by TCRdb on the reads, yielding one entry per CDR3 protein. Of about 830,000 distinct CDR3 sequences listed, about 31% are singletons. Overall study findings and caveats: CMV-specific TCR beta clonotypes restricted by HLA-C were the ones dominating the ex vivo response.

There are many counts of this clonotype. Its antigen is unknown. At one end the junction does not follow the germline gene, possibly because of a read error. The rearrangement joins TRBV7-2 to TRBJ2-3; 11 positions agree with TRBD2. The sequencing used cultured CD8+ T cells from PBMCs, collected from culture after CMV antigen stimulation. The clonotype originates from a human donor in good health (CMV status not recorded). Some clones in this sample may be carry-over from other donors' samples. Here the CDR3 DNA reads TGTGCCAGCAGTTTAGCGGGGGGGCAGGCAGATACGCAGTATTTT. Protein: CASSLAGGQADTQYF.